Included here is one T cell receptor (beta chain) sequence, with context. This sample stems from a study of T cell responses to AZD1222 COVID-19 vaccine. Measured with immunoSEQ multiplex PCR; TCRdb has only the in-frame clones, and not every one. This table has about 120,000 clones, 90% appearing once. Germline loops: CDR1 SGHRS, CDR2 YFSETQ. CDR3 length: 13 amino acids. V lost 4 bases and J 3 bases, leaving 10 bases between the germline ends. The TCR originated in an adult in good health. The chain employs TRBV5-1 and TRBJ1-2; D is unclear. This specimen consisted of peripheral blood, obtained on day 0 of AZD1222 vaccination. CDR3 loop: CASSIGSDYGYTF. The CDR3 DNA reads TGCGCCAGCAGCATTGGGAGCGACTATGGCTACACCTTC. The variable domain in full, with the rest retrieved from reference TRBV5-1 and TRBJ1-2, is KAGVTQTPRYLIKTRGQQVTLSCSPISGHRSVSWYQQTPGQGLQFLFEYFSETQRNKGNFPGRFSGRQFSNSRSEMNVSTLELGDSALYLCASSIGSDYGYTFGSGTRLTVV.